The clone carrying this T cell receptor beta chain was seen a handful of times. Antigen unknown. The data derive from a study of beta chain features in type 1 diabetes. Study conclusions and caveats: Equally in patients and controls, PCR might preferentially amplify shorter templates. A cDNA-based sequencing approach could over-represent cells with high TCR expression. The naive, central memory and Treg TCRB repertoires showed an apparent similarity that was greater among patients than among healthy donors.

Expressed TCRB transcripts were sequenced because the isolated RNA had all been reverse transcribed beforehand. Here immunoSEQ multiplex PCR was the method, and the copy in TCRdb shows in-frame clones only, minus some. The data show under 300,000 clones, roughly 30% seen once. CDR1 and CDR2 (germline): SGHRS, YFSETQ. Trimming shortened V by 3 bases and J by 1 base, and 13 bases separated the two germline ends. CDR3 length: 15 residues. V gene TRBV5-1 combines with J gene TRBJ1-1; D remains unclear. Sequencing input: central memory CD4+ T cells from blood. The clonotype comes from a man between 25 and 39 years old in good health. In nucleotides, the CDR3 is TGCGCCAGCAGCTCCGTTGGTGGAGGGAACACTGAAGCTTTCTTT. As protein: CASSSVGGGNTEAFF.